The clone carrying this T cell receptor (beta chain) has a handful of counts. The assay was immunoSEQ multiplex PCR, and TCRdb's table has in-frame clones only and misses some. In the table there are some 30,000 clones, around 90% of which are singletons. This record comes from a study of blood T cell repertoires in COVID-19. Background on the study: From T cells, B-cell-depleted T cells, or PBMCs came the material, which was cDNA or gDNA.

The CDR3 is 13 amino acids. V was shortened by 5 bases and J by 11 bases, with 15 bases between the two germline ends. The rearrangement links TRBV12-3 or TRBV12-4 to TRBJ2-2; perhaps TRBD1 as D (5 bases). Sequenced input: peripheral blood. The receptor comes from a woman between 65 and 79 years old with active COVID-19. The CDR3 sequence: CASSTGRLGELFF. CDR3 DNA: TGTGCCAGCAGTACAGGACGGCTAGGAGAGCTGTTTTTT.